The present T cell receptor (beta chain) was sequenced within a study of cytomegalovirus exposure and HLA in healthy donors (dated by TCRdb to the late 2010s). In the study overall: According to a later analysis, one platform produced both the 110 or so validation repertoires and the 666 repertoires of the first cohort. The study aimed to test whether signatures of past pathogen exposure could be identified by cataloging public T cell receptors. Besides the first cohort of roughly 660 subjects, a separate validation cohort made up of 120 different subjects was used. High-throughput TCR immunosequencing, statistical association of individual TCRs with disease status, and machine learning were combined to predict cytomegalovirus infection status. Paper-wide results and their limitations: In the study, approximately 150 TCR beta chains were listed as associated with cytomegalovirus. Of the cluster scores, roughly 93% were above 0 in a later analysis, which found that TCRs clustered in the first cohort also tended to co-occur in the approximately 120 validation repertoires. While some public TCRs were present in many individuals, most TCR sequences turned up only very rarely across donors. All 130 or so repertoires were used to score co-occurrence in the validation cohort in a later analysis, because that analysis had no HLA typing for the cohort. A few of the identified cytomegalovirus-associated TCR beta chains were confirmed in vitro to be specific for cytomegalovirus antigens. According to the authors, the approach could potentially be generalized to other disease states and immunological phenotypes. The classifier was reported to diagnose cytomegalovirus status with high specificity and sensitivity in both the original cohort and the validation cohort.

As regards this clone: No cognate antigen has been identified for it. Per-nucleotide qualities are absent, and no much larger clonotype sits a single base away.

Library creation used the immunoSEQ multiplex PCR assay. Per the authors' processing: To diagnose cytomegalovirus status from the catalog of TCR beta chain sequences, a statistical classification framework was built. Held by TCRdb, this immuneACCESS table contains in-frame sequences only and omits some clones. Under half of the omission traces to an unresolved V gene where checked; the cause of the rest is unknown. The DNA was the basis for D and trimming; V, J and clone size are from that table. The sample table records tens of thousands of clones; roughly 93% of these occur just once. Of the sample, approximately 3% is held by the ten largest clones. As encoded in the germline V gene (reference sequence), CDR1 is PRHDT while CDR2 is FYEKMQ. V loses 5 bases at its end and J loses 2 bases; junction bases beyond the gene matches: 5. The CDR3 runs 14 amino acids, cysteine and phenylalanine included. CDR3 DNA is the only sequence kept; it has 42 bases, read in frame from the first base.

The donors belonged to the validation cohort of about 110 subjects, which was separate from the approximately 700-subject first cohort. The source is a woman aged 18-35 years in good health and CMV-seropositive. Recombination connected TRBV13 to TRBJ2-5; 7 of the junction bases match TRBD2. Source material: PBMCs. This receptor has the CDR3 CASSLRTRQETQYF. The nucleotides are TGTGCCAGCAGCCTAAGGACTAGGCAAGAGACCCAGTACTTC.